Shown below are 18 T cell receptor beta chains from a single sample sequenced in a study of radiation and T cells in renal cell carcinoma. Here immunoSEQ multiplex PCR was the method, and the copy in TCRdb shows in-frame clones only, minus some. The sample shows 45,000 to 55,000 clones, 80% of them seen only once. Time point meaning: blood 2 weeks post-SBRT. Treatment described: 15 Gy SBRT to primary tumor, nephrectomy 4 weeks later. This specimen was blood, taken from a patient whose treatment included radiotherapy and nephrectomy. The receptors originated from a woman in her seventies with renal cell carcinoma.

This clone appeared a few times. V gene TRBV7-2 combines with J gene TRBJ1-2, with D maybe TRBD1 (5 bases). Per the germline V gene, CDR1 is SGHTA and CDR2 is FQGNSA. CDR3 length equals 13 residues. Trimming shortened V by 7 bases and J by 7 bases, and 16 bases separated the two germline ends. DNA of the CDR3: TGTGCCAGCAATCAGGGACTCTCGGTTGGCTACACCTTC. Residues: CASNQGLSVGYTF.

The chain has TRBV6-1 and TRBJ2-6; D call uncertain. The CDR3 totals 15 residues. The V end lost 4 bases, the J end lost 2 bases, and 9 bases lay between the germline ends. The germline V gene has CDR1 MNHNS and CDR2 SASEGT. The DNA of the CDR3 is TGTGCCAGCAGTGGGCCTATTGCTGGGGCCAACGTCCTGACTTTC. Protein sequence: CASSGPIAGANVLTF.

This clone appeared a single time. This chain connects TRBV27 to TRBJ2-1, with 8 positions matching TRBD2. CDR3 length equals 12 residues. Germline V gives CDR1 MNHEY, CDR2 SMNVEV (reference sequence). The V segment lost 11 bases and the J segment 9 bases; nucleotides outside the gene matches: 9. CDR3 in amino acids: CAVRRGGTEQFF. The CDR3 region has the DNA TGTGCCGTCCGCCGGGGGGGGACTGAGCAGTTCTTC.

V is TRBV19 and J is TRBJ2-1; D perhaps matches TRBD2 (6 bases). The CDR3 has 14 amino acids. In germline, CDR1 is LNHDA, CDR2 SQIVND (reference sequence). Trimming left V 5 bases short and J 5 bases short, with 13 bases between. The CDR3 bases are TGTGCCAGTAGTTATAGCGGTTTGAACAATGAGCAGTTCTTC. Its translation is CASSYSGLNNEQFF.

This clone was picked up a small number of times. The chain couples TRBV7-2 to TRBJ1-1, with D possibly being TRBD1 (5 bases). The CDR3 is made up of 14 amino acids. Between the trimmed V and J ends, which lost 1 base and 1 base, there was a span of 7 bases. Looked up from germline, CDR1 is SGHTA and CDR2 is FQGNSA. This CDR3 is CASSLERGNTEAFF. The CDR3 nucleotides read TGTGCCAGCAGCTTAGAAAGGGGGAACACTGAAGCTTTCTTT.

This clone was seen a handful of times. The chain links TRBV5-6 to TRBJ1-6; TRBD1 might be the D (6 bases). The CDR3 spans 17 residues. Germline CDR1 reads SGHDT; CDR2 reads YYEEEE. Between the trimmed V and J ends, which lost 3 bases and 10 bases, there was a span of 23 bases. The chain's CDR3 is CASSSLLGAWPRSPLHF. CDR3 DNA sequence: TGTGCCAGCAGCTCGCTCTTGGGGGCCTGGCCTAGATCACCCCTCCACTTT.

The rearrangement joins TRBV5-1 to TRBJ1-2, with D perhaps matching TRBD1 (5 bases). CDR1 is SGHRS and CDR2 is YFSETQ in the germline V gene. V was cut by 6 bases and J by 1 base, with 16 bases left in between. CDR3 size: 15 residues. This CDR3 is CASTVGDPRNYGYTF. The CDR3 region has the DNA TGCGCCAGCACCGTTGGGGACCCCCGTAACTATGGCTACACCTTC.

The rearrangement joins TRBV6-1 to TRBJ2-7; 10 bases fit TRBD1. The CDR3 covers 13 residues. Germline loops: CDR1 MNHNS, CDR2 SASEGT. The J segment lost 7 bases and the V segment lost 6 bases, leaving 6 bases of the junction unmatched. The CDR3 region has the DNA TGTGCCAGCAGACGACAGGGGGCGGAGGAGCAGTACTTC. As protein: CASRRQGAEEQYF.

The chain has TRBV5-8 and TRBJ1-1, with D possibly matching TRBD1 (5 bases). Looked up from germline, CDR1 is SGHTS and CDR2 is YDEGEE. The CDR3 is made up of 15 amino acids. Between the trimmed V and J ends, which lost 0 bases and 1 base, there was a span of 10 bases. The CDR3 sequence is CASSLGLGQNTEAFF. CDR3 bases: TGTGCCAGCAGCTTGGGACTCGGACAGAACACTGAAGCTTTCTTT. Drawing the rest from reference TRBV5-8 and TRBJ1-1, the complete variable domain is EAGVTQSPTHLIKTRGQQATLRCSPISGHTSVYWYQQALGLGLQFLLWYDEGEERNRGNFPPRFSGRQFPNYSSELNVNALELEDSALYLCASSLGLGQNTEAFFGQGTRLTVV.

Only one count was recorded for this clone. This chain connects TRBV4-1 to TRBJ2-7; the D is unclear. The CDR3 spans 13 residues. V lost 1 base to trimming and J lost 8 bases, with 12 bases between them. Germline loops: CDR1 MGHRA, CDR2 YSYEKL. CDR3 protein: CASSQALDRQQYF. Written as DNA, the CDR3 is TGCGCCAGCAGCCAAGCTCTCGACCGCCAGCAGTACTTC.

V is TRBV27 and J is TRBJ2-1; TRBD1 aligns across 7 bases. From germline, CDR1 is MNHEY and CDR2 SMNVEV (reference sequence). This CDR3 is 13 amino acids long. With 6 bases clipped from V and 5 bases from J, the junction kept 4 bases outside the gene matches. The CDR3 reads CASSLDRNNEQFF. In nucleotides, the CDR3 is TGTGCCAGCAGCCTGGACAGGAACAATGAGCAGTTCTTC.

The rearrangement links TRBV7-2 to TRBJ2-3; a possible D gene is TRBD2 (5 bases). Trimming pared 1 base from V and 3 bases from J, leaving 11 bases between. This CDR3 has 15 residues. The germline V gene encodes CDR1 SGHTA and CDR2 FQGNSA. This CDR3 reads CASSLVGIGTDTQYF. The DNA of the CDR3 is TGTGCCAGCAGCTTAGTCGGGATAGGGACAGATACGCAGTATTTT.

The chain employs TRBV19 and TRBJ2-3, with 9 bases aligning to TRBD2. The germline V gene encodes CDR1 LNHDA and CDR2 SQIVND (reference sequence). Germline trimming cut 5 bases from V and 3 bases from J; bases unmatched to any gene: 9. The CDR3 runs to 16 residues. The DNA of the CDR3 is TGTGCCAGTAGTGGAAGGTGGCTAGCGGGGACAGATACGCAGTATTTT. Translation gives CASSGRWLAGTDTQYF.

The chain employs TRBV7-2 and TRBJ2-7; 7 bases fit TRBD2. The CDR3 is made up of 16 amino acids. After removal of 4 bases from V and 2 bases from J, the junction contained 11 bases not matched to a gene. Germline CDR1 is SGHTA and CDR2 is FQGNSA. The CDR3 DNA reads TGTGCCAGCAGCTCAAGTGCTCTAGCGGCCGCCTACGAGCAGTACTTC. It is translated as CASSSSALAAAYEQYF. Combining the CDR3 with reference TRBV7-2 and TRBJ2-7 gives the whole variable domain GAGVSQSPSNKVTEKGKDVELRCDPISGHTALYWYRQSLGQGLEFLIYFQGNSAPDKSGLPSDRFSAERTGGSVSTLTIQRTQQEDSAVYLCASSSSALAAAYEQYFGPGTRLTVT.

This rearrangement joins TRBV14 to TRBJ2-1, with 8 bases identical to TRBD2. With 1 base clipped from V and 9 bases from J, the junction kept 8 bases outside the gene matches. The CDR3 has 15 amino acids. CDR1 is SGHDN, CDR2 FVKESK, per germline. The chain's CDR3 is CASSQVRLASGEQFF. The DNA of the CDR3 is TGTGCCAGCAGCCAAGTAAGACTAGCGTCAGGTGAGCAGTTCTTC.

As DNA, the CDR3 is TGCGCCAGCAGCTTGGGCGGGGCGTACAATGAGCAGTTCTTC. Translation gives CASSLGGAYNEQFF. This sequence joins TRBV5-1 and TRBJ2-1; the D gene is possibly TRBD2 (6 bases). The CDR3 is 14 residues long. The V end lost 0 bases, the J end lost 4 bases, and 8 bases lay between the germline ends. Germline assignment: CDR1 SGHRS and CDR2 YFSETQ.

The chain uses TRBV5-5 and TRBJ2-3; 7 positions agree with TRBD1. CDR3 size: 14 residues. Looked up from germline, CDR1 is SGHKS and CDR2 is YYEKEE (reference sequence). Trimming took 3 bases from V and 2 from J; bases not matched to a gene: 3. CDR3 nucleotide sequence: TGTGCCAGCAGCTCGGACAGGTTCACAGATACGCAGTATTTT. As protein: CASSSDRFTDTQYF.

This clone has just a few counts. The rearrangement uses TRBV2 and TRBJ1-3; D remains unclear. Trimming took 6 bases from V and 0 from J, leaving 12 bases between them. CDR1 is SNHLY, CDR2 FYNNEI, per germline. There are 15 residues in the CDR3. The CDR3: CASREDGNSGNTIYF. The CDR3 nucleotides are TGTGCCAGCAGAGAGGACGGGAACTCTGGAAACACCATATATTTT.